This T cell receptor (beta chain) was sequenced during a study of neoadjuvant anti-PD-1 for oral cavity cancer. The assay was immunoSEQ multiplex PCR, and TCRdb's table has in-frame clones only and misses some. Of about 6,800 clones listed, about 74% are singletons. The sequence derives from a person between 35 and 79 years old with oral cavity squamous cell carcinoma. Material: PBMCs, obtained before nivolumab (anti-PD-1) treatment.

For the CDR3, the DNA is TGTGCCAGCAGCTTATTGCAGACAGGATATGGCTACACCTTC. The encoded protein is CASSLLQTGYGYTF. This sequence joins TRBV11-1 and TRBJ1-2; D is perhaps TRBD1 (6 bases). CDR1 and CDR2 from the germline V gene are SGHAT and FQDESV (reference sequence). The CDR3 consists of 14 residues. Trimming removed 2 bases at V and 5 bases at J, with 12 bases between.